A single sample gave rise to the 21 T cell receptor beta chains below, sequenced in a study of blood T cell repertoires in COVID-19. Clones were read by immunoSEQ multiplex PCR, and TCRdb kept only the in-frame ones, dropping some. The sample lists about 91,000 clones; 76% were seen once. The material sequenced was peripheral blood. The origin of the receptors is a man between 65 and 80 years old with acute or convalescent COVID-19.

This clone was detected once. The chain links TRBV7-3 to TRBJ2-3; D perhaps matches TRBD1 (5 bases). The CDR3 covers 14 residues. The V gene's germline CDR1 is SGHTA and CDR2 FQGTGA. The V end lost 5 bases, the J end lost 2 bases, and 11 bases lay between the germline ends. The CDR3 DNA reads TGTGCCAGCAGCACCGGACACAACACAGATACGCAGTATTTT. It codes for CASSTGHNTDTQYF. The entire variable domain, with the rest obtained from reference TRBV7-3 and TRBJ2-3, is as follows: GAGVSQTPSNKVTEKGKYVELRCDPISGHTALYWYRQSLGQGPEFLIYFQGTGAADDSGLPNDRFFAVRPEGSVSTLKIQRTERGDSAVYLCASSTGHNTDTQYFGPGTRLTVL.

The chain is built from TRBV4-1 and TRBJ1-5, with D unclear. V was clipped by 5 bases and J by 5 bases, with 22 bases between them. Per the germline V gene, CDR1 is MGHRA and CDR2 is YSYEKL. The CDR3 extends over 17 amino acids. The CDR3 reads CASSERDFLAGDQPQHF. The DNA of the CDR3 is TGCGCCAGCAGCGAACGGGATTTTTTAGCCGGTGATCAGCCCCAGCATTTT.

This chain joins TRBV6-6 and TRBJ2-1; 8 bases map to TRBD2. The J segment lost 15 bases and the V segment lost 4 bases, leaving 17 bases of the junction unmatched. This CDR3 has 15 amino acids. Germline V gene data show CDR1 as MNHNY and CDR2 as SVGAGI (reference sequence). This CDR3 reads CASSSGAFGGLVAFF. CDR3 DNA: TGTGCCAGCAGTTCGGGGGCGTTCGGGGGACTAGTTGCGTTCTTC.

V usage is TRBV24-1 and J usage is TRBJ1-2, with 9 bases lining up with TRBD1. Germline CDR1 reads KGHDR; CDR2 reads SFDVKD. Losses at the gene ends were 3 bases for V and 8 bases for J; bases not matched to a gene: 9. CDR3 length: 15 residues. Here the CDR3 DNA reads TGTGCCACCAGTGATCCGTCGACAGGGGGAGAGGGCTACACCTTC. This encodes CATSDPSTGGEGYTF.

The chain joins TRBV7-9 to TRBJ1-3; TRBD1 agrees at 9 bases. The CDR3 consists of 14 residues. Per the germline V gene, CDR1 is SEHNR and CDR2 is FQNEAQ (reference sequence). V shed 8 bases and J 1 base; nucleotides not matched to a gene: 3. For the CDR3, the DNA is TGTGCCAGCGGGGACAGGGCTTCTGGAAACACCATATATTTT. It codes for CASGDRASGNTIYF.

The chain carries TRBV6-5 and TRBJ2-7; the D is unclear. Deletions cut 5 bases from V and 3 bases from J, with 14 bases between. This CDR3 is 14 amino acids long. Germline V gives CDR1 MNHEY, CDR2 SVGAGI. The CDR3 reads CASSPRGRFYEQYV. CDR3 bases: TGTGCCAGCAGTCCCCGCGGAAGGTTCTACGAGCAGTACGTC.

CDR3 sequence reads: CASSPTGTSGKNEQFF. Written as DNA, the CDR3 is TGTGCCAGTAGTCCCACCGGGACTAGCGGGAAGAATGAGCAGTTCTTC. The gene calls are TRBV19 and TRBJ2-1, with 13 nucleotides matching TRBD2. V trimming: 5 bases; J trimming: 7 bases; junction bases outside the gene matches: 8. The CDR3 is made up of 16 amino acids. CDR1 is LNHDA and CDR2 is SQIVND in the germline V gene (reference sequence).

In DNA form, the CDR3 reads TGTGCCAGTAGTATAGGATCACAGGGGGGCACTGAAGCTTTCTTT. It codes for CASSIGSQGGTEAFF. V usage is TRBV19 and J usage is TRBJ1-1, with 8 bases that match TRBD1. Germline-derived CDR1 and CDR2 are LNHDA and SQIVND (reference sequence). V trimming: 1 base; J trimming: 4 bases; junction bases outside the gene matches: 5. This CDR3 has 15 amino acids.

This rearrangement joins TRBV10-3 to TRBJ2-2; weak D call: TRBD2 (5 bases). The CDR3 is made up of 12 amino acids. V lost 9 bases and J 5 bases, leaving 10 bases between the germline ends. Germline-derived CDR1 and CDR2 are ENHRY and SYGVKD. For the CDR3, the DNA is TGTGCCATGATGAGAGGGACCGGGGAGCTGTTTTTT. This sequence encodes CAMMRGTGELFF.

The V call is TRBV24-1, the J call TRBJ2-5, with D tentatively TRBD2 (6 bases). The germline gives CDR1 KGHDR, CDR2 SFDVKD. V was trimmed by 2 bases and J by 4 bases, leaving 16 bases between them. The CDR3 sequence is 16 residues long. The CDR3 region is CATSDWDGAGRETQYF. The CDR3 region has the DNA TGTGCCACCAGTGATTGGGACGGCGCGGGACGAGAGACCCAGTACTTC.

This rearrangement joins TRBV2 to TRBJ2-5; unclear D gene. The CDR3 length is 14 residues. Trimming took 6 bases from V and 3 from J, leaving 14 bases between them. Germline-derived CDR1 and CDR2 are SNHLY and FYNNEI. CDR3 sequence (DNA): TGTGCCAGCAGCCGCGGTATCGGAGAAGAGACCCAGTACTTC. It specifies CASSRGIGEETQYF. The whole variable domain, remainder taken from reference TRBV2 and TRBJ2-5, is EPEVTQTPSHQVTQMGQEVILRCVPISNHLYFYWYRQILGQKVEFLVSFYNNEISEKSEIFDDQFSVERPDGSNFTLKIRSTKLEDSAMYFCASSRGIGEETQYFGPGTRLLVL.

Ten or more counts support this clone. The sample has other DNA sequences that encode this CDR3 too. The chain uses TRBV18 and TRBJ1-2; weak D call: TRBD1 (5 bases). CDR3 length: 14 residues. The V and J ends lost 4 bases and 8 bases respectively, with 17 bases between them. From germline, CDR1 is KGHSH and CDR2 LQKENI. This CDR3 reads CASSQSTAAGGYTF. CDR3 nucleotide sequence: TGTGCCAGCTCACAGTCGACAGCCGCGGGGGGCTACACCTTC.

V and J are TRBV30 and TRBJ1-1; TRBD1 is a possible D gene (5 bases). CDR1 and CDR2 from the germline V gene are GTSNPN and SVGIG (reference sequence). V was shortened by 3 bases and J by 4 bases, with 12 bases between the two germline ends. The length of the CDR3 is 13 residues. Here the CDR3 reads CAWRRQSPTEAFF. CDR3 DNA: TGTGCCTGGAGGCGACAGAGTCCCACTGAAGCTTTCTTT. Together with reference TRBV30 and TRBJ1-1, the CDR3 gives the full variable domain: SQTIHQWPATLVQPVGSPLSLECTVEGTSNPNLYWYRQAAGRGLQLLFYSVGIGQISSEVPQNLSASRPQDRQFILSSKKLLLSDSGFYLCAWRRQSPTEAFFGQGTRLTVV.

The V gene is TRBV27, the J gene TRBJ2-5; 8 bases are a match to TRBD2. The CDR3 contains 14 residues. With V trimmed by 7 bases and J by 2 bases, 6 bases remained unmatched. The germline V gene has CDR1 MNHEY and CDR2 SMNVEV (reference sequence). The chain's CDR3 is CASKRSGGQETQYF. CDR3 DNA sequence: TGTGCCAGCAAGCGGTCGGGGGGGCAAGAGACCCAGTACTTC.

The gene calls are TRBV20-1 and TRBJ2-5; 8 bases match TRBD1. CDR1 is DFQATT, CDR2 SNEGSKA, per germline (reference sequence). There are 15 residues in the CDR3. V dropped 3 bases and J dropped 2; count of bases not matched to a gene: 8. CDR3 in DNA: TGCAGTGCTAGTCGTCGCAGGGGGCAACAAGAGACCCAGTACTTC. Translation: CSASRRRGQQETQYF.

This clone has more than one count but fewer than ten. CDR3 nucleotides: TGTGCCAGCAGCTTATCCCCCCAGGCGGGTGGCTACACCTTC. Translated, it gives CASSLSPQAGGYTF. The chain combines TRBV11-2 with TRBJ1-2, with D hard to call. This CDR3 is 14 amino acids long. Trimming shortened V by 2 bases and J by 7 bases, and 14 bases separated the two germline ends. The germline CDR1 and CDR2 sequences are SGHAT and FQNNGV.

This chain links TRBV5-4 with TRBJ1-2; tentative D call: TRBD1 (5 bases). There are 15 residues in the CDR3. The V gene lost 0 bases and the J gene lost 4 bases, with 13 bases spanning the gap. Germline CDR1 is SGHNT and CDR2 is YYREEE (reference sequence). CDR3 DNA sequence: TGTGCCAGCAGCTTGGCAGGGATCGTCGGCTATGGCTACACCTTC. Residues: CASSLAGIVGYGYTF.

This chain uses TRBV19 with TRBJ1-5; TRBD1 matches 8 bases. V trimming: 5 bases; J trimming: 0 bases; junction bases outside the gene matches: 3. The CDR3 loop spans 15 amino acids. Germline values: CDR1 LNHDA, CDR2 SQIVND (reference sequence). Here the CDR3 reads CASSPTGDSNQPQHF. In DNA form, the CDR3 reads TGTGCCAGTAGTCCGACAGGGGATAGCAATCAGCCCCAGCATTTT.

The sample holds one count of this clone. The V gene is TRBV18, the J gene TRBJ1-1, with D unclear. Trimming stripped 4 bases from V and 7 bases from J, with 16 bases between. Germline V CDR1 and CDR2: KGHSH, LQKENI. The CDR3 spans 14 residues. The CDR3: CASSLYDIQNEAFF. The DNA for the CDR3 is TGTGCCAGCTCACTATACGATATACAGAATGAAGCTTTCTTT.

The chain has TRBV6-6 and TRBJ1-1, with no clear D. This CDR3 has 14 amino acids. Looked up from germline, CDR1 is MNHNY and CDR2 is SVGAGI (reference sequence). The ends were cut back, 6 bases at V and 1 base at J, with 12 bases in the middle. The CDR3 DNA follows: TGTGCCAGCAGCCTCGGGGTGCGGAACACTGAAGCTTTCTTT. Its translation is CASSLGVRNTEAFF.

The V call is TRBV5-4, the J call TRBJ1-2; D unclear. Between the trimmed V and J ends, which lost 4 bases and 1 base, there was a span of 14 bases. This CDR3 has 15 residues. Germline loops: CDR1 SGHNT, CDR2 YYREEE (reference sequence). In DNA form, the CDR3 reads TGTGCCAGCAGCGGAGGAGAGAACCGTAACTATGGCTACACCTTC. Its protein product is CASSGGENRNYGYTF.